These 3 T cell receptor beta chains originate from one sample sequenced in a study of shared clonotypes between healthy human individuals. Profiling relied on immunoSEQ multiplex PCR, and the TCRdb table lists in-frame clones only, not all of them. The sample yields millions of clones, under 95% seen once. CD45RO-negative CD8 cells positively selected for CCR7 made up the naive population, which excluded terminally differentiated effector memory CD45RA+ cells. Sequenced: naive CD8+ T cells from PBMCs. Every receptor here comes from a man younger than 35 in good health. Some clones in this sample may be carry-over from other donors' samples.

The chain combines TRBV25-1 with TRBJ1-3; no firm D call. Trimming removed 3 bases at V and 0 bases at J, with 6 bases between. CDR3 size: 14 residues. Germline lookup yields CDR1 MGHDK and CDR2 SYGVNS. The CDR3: CASSESSSGNTIYF. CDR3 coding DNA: TGTGCCAGCAGTGAGTCCAGCTCTGGAAACACCATATATTTT. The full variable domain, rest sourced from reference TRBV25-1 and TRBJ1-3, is EADIYQTPRYLVIGTGKKITLECSQTMGHDKMYWYQQDPGMELHLIHYSYGVNSTEKGDLSSESTVSRIRTEHFPLTLESARPSHTSQYLCASSESSSGNTIYFGEGSWLTVV.

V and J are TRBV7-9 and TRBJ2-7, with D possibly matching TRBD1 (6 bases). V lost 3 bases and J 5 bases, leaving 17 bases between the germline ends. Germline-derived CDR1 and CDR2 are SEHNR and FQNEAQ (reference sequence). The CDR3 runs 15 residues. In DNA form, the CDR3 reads TGTGCCAGCAGCTTCTACAAGGCCTCAGGGGACGAGCAGTACTTC. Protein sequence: CASSFYKASGDEQYF.

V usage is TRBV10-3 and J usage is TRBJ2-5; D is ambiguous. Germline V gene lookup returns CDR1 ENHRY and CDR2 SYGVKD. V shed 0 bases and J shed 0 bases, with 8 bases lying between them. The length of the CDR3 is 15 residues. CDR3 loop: CAISESGRHQETQYF. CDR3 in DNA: TGTGCCATCAGTGAGTCTGGGCGCCACCAAGAGACCCAGTACTTC.